The T cell receptor (beta chain) under discussion was sequenced for a study of T cells in localized non-small cell lung cancer. Regarding this clone: Its antigen is still unknown.

Regarding the study as a whole: Heterogeneity remains possible because sequencing was limited to only one tumor region. Uninvolved adjacent lung showed the highest T cell clonality, exceeding tumor. The study detected a median about 50 of the top 100 tumor clones in adjacent lung. A raised T cell density in blood coincided with lengthier overall survival.

This CDR3 has 16 residues. Germline V gives CDR1 MGHRA, CDR2 YSYEKL. V was clipped by 3 bases and J by 4 bases; unmatched bases: 5. Some clones are missing from TCRdb's copy, which holds only in-frame ones; the method was immunoSEQ multiplex PCR. The data contain about 15,000 clones, roughly 89% of them singletons. The starting material was peripheral blood mononuclear cells, obtained before any cancer treatment. This clonotype originated in a woman aged 40-70 years with stage III lung adenocarcinoma. This rearrangement joins TRBV4-1 to TRBJ1-4; TRBD1 agrees at 10 bases. The CDR3 loop reads CASSQAGDRGNEKLFF. CDR3 nucleotide sequence: TGCGCCAGCAGCCAGGCCGGGGACAGGGGTAATGAAAAACTGTTTTTT.